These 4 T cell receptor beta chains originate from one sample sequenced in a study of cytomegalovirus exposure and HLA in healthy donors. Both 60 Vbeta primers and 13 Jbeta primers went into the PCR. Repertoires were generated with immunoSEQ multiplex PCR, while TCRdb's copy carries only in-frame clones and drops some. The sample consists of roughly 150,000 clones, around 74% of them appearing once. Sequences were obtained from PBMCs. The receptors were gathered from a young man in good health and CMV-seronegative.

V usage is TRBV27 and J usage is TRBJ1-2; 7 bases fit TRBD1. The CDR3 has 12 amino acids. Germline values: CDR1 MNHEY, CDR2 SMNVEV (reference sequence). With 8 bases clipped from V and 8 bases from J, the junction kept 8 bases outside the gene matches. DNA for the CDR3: TGTGCCAGCGGAGGGACAGCCCAAGGCTACACCTTC. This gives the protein CASGGTAQGYTF.

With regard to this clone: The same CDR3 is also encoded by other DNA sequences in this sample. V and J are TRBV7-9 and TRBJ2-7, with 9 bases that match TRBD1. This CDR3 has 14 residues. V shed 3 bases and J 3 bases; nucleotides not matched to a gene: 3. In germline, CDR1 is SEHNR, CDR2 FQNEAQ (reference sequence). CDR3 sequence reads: CASSFPDRGYEQYF. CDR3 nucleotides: TGTGCCAGCAGCTTTCCGGACAGGGGCTACGAGCAGTACTTC.

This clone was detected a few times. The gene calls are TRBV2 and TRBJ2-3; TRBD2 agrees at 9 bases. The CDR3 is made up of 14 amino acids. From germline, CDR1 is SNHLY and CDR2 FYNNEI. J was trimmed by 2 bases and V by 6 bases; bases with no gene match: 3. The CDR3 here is CASRLAGATDTQYF. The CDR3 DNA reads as TGTGCCAGCAGATTAGCGGGAGCCACAGATACGCAGTATTTT.

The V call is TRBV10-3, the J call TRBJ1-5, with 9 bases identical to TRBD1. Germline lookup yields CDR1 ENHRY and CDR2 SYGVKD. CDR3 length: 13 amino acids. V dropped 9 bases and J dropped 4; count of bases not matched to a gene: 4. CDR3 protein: CAMGQGLNQPQHF. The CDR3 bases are TGTGCCATGGGACAGGGACTGAATCAGCCCCAGCATTTT.